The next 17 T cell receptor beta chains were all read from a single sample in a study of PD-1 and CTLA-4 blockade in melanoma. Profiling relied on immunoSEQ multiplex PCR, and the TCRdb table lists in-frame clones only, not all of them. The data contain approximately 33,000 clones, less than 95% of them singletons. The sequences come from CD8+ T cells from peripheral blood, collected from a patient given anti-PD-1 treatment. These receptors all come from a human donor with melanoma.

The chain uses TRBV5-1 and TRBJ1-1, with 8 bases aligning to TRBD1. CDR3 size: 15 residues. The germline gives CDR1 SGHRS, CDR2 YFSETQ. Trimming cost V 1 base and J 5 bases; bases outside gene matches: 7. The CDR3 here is CASSLKQTGGTEAFF. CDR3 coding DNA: TGCGCCAGCAGCTTGAAACAAACAGGGGGGACTGAAGCTTTCTTT. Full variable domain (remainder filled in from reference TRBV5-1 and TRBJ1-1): KAGVTQTPRYLIKTRGQQVTLSCSPISGHRSVSWYQQTPGQGLQFLFEYFSETQRNKGNFPGRFSGRQFSNSRSEMNVSTLELGDSALYLCASSLKQTGGTEAFFGQGTRLTVV.

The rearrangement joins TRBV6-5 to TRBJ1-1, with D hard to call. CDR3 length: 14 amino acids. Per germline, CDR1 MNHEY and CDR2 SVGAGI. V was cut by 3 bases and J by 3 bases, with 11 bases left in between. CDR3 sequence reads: CASSYHSGDTEAFF. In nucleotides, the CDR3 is TGTGCCAGCAGTTATCACAGCGGGGACACTGAAGCTTTCTTT.

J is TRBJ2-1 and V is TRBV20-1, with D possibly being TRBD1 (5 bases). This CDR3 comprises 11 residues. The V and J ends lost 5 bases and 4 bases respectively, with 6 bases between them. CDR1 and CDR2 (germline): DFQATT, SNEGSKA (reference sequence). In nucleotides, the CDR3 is TGCAGTGCTGACAGTTACAATGAGCAGTTCTTC. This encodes CSADSYNEQFF.

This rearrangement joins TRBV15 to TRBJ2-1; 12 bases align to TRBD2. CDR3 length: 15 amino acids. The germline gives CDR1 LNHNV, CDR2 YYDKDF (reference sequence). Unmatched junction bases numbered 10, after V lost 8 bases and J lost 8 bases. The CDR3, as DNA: TGTGCCACCTCTTTGCGGACTAGCGGGGTGGATGAGCAGTTCTTC. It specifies CATSLRTSGVDEQFF. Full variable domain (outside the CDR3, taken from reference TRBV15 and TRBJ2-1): DAMVIQNPRYQVTQFGKPVTLSCSQTLNHNVMYWYQQKSSQAPKLLFHYYDKDFNNEADTPDNFQSRRPNTSFCFLDIRSPGLGDTAMYLCATSLRTSGVDEQFFGPGTRLTVL.

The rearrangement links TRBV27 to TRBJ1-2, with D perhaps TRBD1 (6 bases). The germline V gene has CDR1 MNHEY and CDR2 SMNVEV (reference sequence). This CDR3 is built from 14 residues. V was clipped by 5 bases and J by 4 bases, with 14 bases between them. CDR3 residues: CASSPGAESYGYTF. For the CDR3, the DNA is TGTGCCAGCAGTCCGGGGGCGGAGTCCTATGGCTACACCTTC.

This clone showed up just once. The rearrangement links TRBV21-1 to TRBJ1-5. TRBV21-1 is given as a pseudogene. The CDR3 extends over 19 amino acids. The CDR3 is CASSKIGVANTYSNQPQHF. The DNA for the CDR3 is TGTGCCAGCAGCAAAATTGGGGTTGCCAATACATATAGCAATCAGCCCCAGCATTTT.

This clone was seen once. CDR3 nucleotide sequence: TGTGCCAGCCTACTAGCGGGAGGCACAGATACGCAGTATTTT. It encodes CASLLAGGTDTQYF. The chain links TRBV28 to TRBJ2-3; 11 bases line up with TRBD2. The CDR3 covers 14 residues. Losses at the gene ends were 8 bases for V and 1 base for J; bases not matched to a gene: 2. Germline-derived CDR1 and CDR2 are MDHEN and SYDVKM.

The CDR3 DNA sequence: TGCGCCAGCAGCCAAGACCCAGCAGGGAGTCTGGATTCACCCCTCCACTTT. Protein sequence: CASSQDPAGSLDSPLHF. The rearrangement links TRBV4-1 to TRBJ1-6; perhaps TRBD1 as D (5 bases). Trimming pared 0 bases from V and 8 bases from J, leaving 17 bases between. This CDR3 is 17 amino acids long. CDR1 is MGHRA, CDR2 YSYEKL, per germline.

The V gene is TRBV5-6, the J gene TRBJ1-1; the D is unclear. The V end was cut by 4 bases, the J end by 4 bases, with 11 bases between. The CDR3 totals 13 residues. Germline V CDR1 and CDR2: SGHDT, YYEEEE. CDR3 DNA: TGTGCCAGCAGCGGAGGGTTTCCCACTGAAGCTTTCTTT. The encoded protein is CASSGGFPTEAFF.

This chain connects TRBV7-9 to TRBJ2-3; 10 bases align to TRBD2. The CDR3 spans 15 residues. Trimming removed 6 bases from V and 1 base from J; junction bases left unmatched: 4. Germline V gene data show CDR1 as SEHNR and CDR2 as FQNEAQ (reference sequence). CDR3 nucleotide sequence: TGTGCCAGCAGTTCCCTAGCGGGGGGCACAGATACGCAGTATTTT. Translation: CASSSLAGGTDTQYF. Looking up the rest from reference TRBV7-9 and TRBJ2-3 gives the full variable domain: DTGVSQNPRHKITKRGQNVTFRCDPISEHNRLYWYRQTLGQGPEFLTYFQNEAQLEKSRLLSDRFSAERPKGSFSTLEIQRTEQGDSAMYLCASSSLAGGTDTQYFGPGTRLTVL.

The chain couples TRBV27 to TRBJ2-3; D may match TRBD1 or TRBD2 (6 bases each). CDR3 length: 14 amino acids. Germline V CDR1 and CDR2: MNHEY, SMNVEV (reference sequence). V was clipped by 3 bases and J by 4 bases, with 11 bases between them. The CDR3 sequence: CASSFRGGADTQYF. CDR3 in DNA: TGTGCCAGCAGTTTCAGGGGAGGCGCAGATACGCAGTATTTT.

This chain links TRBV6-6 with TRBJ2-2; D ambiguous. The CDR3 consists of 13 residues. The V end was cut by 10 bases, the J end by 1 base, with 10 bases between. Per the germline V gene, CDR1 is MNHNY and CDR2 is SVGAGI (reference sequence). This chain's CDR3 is CATLPRNTGELFF. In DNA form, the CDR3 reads TGTGCCACCCTTCCAAGGAACACCGGGGAGCTGTTTTTT.

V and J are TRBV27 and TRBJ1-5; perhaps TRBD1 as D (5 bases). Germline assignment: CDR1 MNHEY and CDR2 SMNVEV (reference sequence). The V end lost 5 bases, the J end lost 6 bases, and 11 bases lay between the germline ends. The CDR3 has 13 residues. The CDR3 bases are TGTGCCAGCAGTCGGGGGTTTGGTCAGCCCCAGCATTTT. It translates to CASSRGFGQPQHF.

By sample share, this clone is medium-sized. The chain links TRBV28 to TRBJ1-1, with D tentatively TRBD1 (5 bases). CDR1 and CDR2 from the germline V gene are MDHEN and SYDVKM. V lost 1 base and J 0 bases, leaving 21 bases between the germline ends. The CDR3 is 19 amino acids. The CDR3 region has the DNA TGTGCCAGCAGTTTATTAAACCGGGACGGGGATCACATGAACACTGAAGCTTTCTTT. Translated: CASSLLNRDGDHMNTEAFF.

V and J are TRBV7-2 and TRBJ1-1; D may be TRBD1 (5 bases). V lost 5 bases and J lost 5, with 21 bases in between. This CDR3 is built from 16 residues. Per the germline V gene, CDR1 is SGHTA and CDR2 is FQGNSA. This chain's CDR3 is CASSPEGVLGLTEAFF. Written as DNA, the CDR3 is TGTGCCAGCAGCCCCGAAGGGGTACTAGGTCTGACTGAAGCTTTCTTT.

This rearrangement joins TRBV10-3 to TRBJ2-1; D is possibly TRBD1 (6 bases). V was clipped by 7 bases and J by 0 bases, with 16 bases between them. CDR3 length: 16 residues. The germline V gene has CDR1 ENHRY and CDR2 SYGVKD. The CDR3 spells CAITSPDSSSYNEQFF. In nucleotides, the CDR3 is TGTGCCATCACAAGCCCGGACAGCAGCTCCTACAATGAGCAGTTCTTC.

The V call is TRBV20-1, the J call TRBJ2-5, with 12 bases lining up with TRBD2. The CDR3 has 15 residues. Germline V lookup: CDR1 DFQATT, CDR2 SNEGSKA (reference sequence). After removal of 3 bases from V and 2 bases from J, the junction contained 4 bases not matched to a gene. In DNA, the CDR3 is TGCAGTGCTAGTTTTGGACTAGCGGGGCAAGAGACCCAGTACTTC. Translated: CSASFGLAGQETQYF.